This TCR beta chain was profiled in a study of Ad26.COV2.S vaccination and SARS-CoV-2 variants. Findings of the study overall: Breadth, reportedly substantial, characterized the spike-specific CD8+ and CD4+ T cell responses after vaccination. Vaccinated individuals (as opposed to placebo recipients) had higher spike-specific TCR breadth.

This clone occurred once. Its cognate antigen is unknown. The treatment is: 19 received Ad26.COV2.S at low or high dose, single or two shots; about 5 received placebo; per-sample allocation not given. Vaccine and placebo recipients were sampled on day 63 after the first injection. Donor was an adult aged 18-55 years in Boston. An Ad26 vector was used to express Wuhan-strain SARS-CoV-2 spike as the vaccine. Clones were read by immunoSEQ multiplex PCR, and TCRdb kept only the in-frame ones, dropping some. The table lists fewer than 500,000 clones, roughly 87% of them singletons. V dropped 2 bases and J dropped 1 base, with 6 bases sitting between them. In germline, CDR1 is KGHSH, CDR2 LQKENI. The CDR3 extends over 15 amino acids.

This TCR derives from a person between 18 and 65 years old who received the Ad26.COV2.S COVID-19 vaccine or a placebo. The chain recombines TRBV18 with TRBJ2-6; D remains unclear. The material was peripheral blood, obtained in a trial of Ad26.COV2.S vaccine versus placebo. The CDR3 spells CASSPLQSGANVLTF. The DNA for the CDR3 is TGTGCCAGCTCACCATTGCAATCTGGGGCCAACGTCCTGACTTTC.